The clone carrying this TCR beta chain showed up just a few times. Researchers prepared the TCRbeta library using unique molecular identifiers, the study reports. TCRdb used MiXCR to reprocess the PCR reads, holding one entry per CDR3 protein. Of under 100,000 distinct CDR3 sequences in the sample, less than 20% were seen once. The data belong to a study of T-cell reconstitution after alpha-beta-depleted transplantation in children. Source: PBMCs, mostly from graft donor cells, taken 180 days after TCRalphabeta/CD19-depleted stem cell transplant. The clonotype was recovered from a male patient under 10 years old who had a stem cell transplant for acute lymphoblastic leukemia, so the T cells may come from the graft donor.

As DNA, the CDR3 is TGCGCCAGCAGCCAAGATAACGGCTACGAGCAGTACTTC. Amino acid sequence: CASSQDNGYEQYF. The chain uses TRBV4-3 and TRBJ2-7; D uncertain. V lost 0 bases and J 3 bases, leaving 6 bases between the germline ends. This CDR3 spans 13 amino acids. Per germline, CDR1 LGHNA and CDR2 YSLEER.